This T cell receptor (beta chain) is drawn from a study of T cell responses to AZD1222 COVID-19 vaccine listed by TCRdb under 2021. A note on the overall study: AZD1222 recipients with second doses at about 4 weeks or about 12 weeks were pooled, because spike-specific TCR depth and breadth did not differ between schedules. A total of around 240 trial participants underwent TCR sequencing, of whom 207 had received two doses of AZD1222 and some 26 had received two doses of the MenACWY control vaccine. Trial participants were enrolled by age into 18-55, 56-69 and 70-plus year subgroups, with roughly 150, 30 and 60 TCR-sequenced participants respectively. General findings and caveats noted by the study authors: The vaccine-associated CD4 TCRs covered the entire spike protein, and the dominant responses fell in regions 160-218 and 743-854. Participants were mostly white British, with more females than males. The authors suggested clonal diversity may have been underestimated. No day 14 peak-response samples were available, so repertoires were characterized only after the peak T cell response. In the small 56-69-year group, the increase in depth fell short of significance, most likely because of low power. Conclusions about previously exposed vaccinees are limited, since just six or seven AZD1222 recipients were seropositive for SARS-CoV-2 at baseline. After two AZD1222 doses, both the breadth and the depth of spike-specific TCRs were significantly higher than at day 0 and than in MenACWY recipients. Reportedly, close to half of the unique spike-specific TCRs recognized epitopes lying outside the regions that are mutated in the B.1.351 and B.1.1.7 variants.

The time point label of this sample denotes: baseline before first vaccination. The vaccinee samples were drawn from two UK trials, COV001 and COV002, one of which was a single-blind randomized controlled phase 2/3 trial testing AZD1222 (ChAdOx1 nCoV-19) in healthy adults. For TCRbeta chain sequencing, PBMC samples from trial participants were taken at day 0 and at day 28 after the second dose. A note on this clone: Which antigen it targets is not known. Within one base of it there is no much larger clone, and no base qualities were kept.

According to the germline V gene (reference sequence), CDR1 reads SGHNT and CDR2 reads YYREEE. V was cut back by 0 bases and J by 2 bases, leaving a gap of 11 bases between them. CDR3 length: 15 amino acids, cysteine to phenylalanine. The sequence is cut down to CDR3 DNA, 45 bases in frame from base 1. The CDR3 regions of human TCRbeta chains were analyzed by immunosequencing. Per the authors' processing: TCRs in the repertoires were matched against a reference library of SARS-CoV-2-specific TCRs that had been generated with the MIRA antigen-specificity platform. Breadth meant the fraction of unique TCRs that were SARS-CoV-2-associated, whereas depth meant the fraction of total T cells that were SARS-CoV-2-associated. Each spike-specific TCR was assigned to its reactive spike region and to a CD4 or CD8 class using the MIRA data. Log10-transformed breadth and depth values were compared by one-way ANOVA with Sidak's multiple comparisons tests. TCRdb took over this immuneACCESS table, retaining in-frame rearrangements with V and J assigned. Such tables are incomplete; in checked studies, under half of the missing clones stem from an unresolved V gene, and the remainder is unexplained. The V and J calls and clone size were taken over from that table, and D and trimming were inferred from the DNA. A total of 150,000 to 200,000 clones appear in this sample, 88% of them only once. Roughly 8% of the sample goes to the ten largest clones.

The origin of this receptor is an adult in good health. Sequencing was performed on peripheral blood, taken on day 0 of AZD1222 vaccination. The rearranged segments are TRBV5-4 and TRBJ1-2; a tentative D match to TRBD1 spans 5 bases. The base sequence is TGTGCCAGCAGCTTGGCCGGCGGGGGGAACTATGGCTACACCTTC. It translates to CASSLAGGGNYGYTF. Outside the CDR3, residues come from the reference TRBV5-4 and TRBJ1-2 proteins, so the full variable domain is: ETGVTQSPTHLIKTRGQQVTLRCSSQSGHNTVSWYQQALGQGPQFIFQYYREEENGRGNFPPRFSGLQFPNYSSELNVNALELDDSALYLCASSLAGGGNYGYTFGSGTRLTVV.